The T cell receptor (beta chain) under discussion was sequenced for a study of OX40 agonist ivuxolimab in advanced cancers. Study-wide context: Ivuxolimab was a fully human IgG2 agonistic monoclonal antibody targeting the costimulatory receptor OX40 (CD134). Intravenous ivuxolimab was administered to patients every 2 weeks at six dose levels: 0.01, 0.1, 0.3, 1.5, 3 and 10 mg/kg. Of the approximately 50 patients in dose escalation, about 19 had hepatocellular carcinoma, approximately 15 had melanoma, 9 had renal cell carcinoma and 9 had head and neck cancer. In the dose-escalation cohort, approximately 80% of patients were male, and the mean age was roughly 56 years with a range of roughly 20 to 85. Prior anti-PD-1, anti-PD-L1 or anti-CTLA-4 therapy was permitted, and checkpoint inhibitors had been received by under 50% of dose-escalation patients. Partial responses occurred in three dose-escalation patients: two with cutaneous melanoma and one with hepatocellular carcinoma. Peripheral TCRbeta sequencing was intended to test whether TCR sequence diversity was altered and clonal T-cell expansion was caused by ivuxolimab. The monotherapy dose-escalation portion (N = 52 patients) of the phase I ivuxolimab trial is reported in the paper.

Patients with autoimmune disease history or receiving systemic immunosuppression were excluded from the trial. Peripheral blood for TCR sequencing was collected from all dose cohorts at baseline, on cycle 4 day 1, and on cycle 7 day 1. Samples came from an open-label, multicenter, first-in-human phase I dose-escalation trial of ivuxolimab. Adults with locally advanced or metastatic melanoma, renal cell carcinoma, hepatocellular carcinoma or head and neck squamous cell carcinoma were enrolled in the trial. Before TCR sequencing, CD4+ T cells and CD8+ T cells from peripheral blood were sorted into separate populations. For sequencing of the TCRbeta CDR3 region, genomic DNA was extracted from the sorted cells. TCRbeta CDR3 regions were sequenced using the immunoSEQ Assay. In its TCRdb copy, this immuneACCESS table keeps in-frame sequences only and misses some clones. Where compared with another copy, unresolved V genes explain less than half of these, and the others have no known cause. In all, the sample holds tens of thousands of clones, and approximately 92% of those were seen once. The leading ten clones occupy about 10% of the sample.

CDR1 and CDR2, looked up from the germline V gene (reference sequence), are LNHNV and YYDKDF. The cysteine opens and the phenylalanine closes a CDR3 of 20 amino acids. Only CDR3 DNA is held: 60 bases, read in frame from base 1. V and J lose 1 base and 11 bases, and a span of 33 bases separates them. Broader findings and caveats from the paper: Clonal expansion of both CD4+ and CD8+ blood T cells was observed from baseline to week 6 at doses 0.1 to 3.0 mg/kg. After ivuxolimab, expanded clones were on average more numerous among CD8+ T cells than among CD4+ T cells. Low levels of normalized T-cell clonal expansion were also seen in some nonresponding patients. Partial responders in the 0.1-3.0 mg/kg groups had among the lowest normalized peripheral clonal expansion, especially among CD8+ T cells. Antigen specificity was not determined for the clonally expanded peripheral T cells.

On this clone itself: Its recognized antigen is unknown. Per-base qualities were not stored, and no clone one base away is much larger.

This TCR was sampled from an adult with an advanced solid tumor such as melanoma, head and neck, liver or kidney cancer. Sequenced material: CD4+ or CD8+ T cells sorted from blood, taken in a trial of the OX40 agonist ivuxolimab. The chain is assembled from TRBV15 and TRBJ1-5; TRBD1 could be the D gene, as 5 bases match. The DNA is TGTGCCACCAGCAGAGCGGGGGGGGACTCGGGACGGTTAATCCCGAGAGCCCAGCATTTT. The resulting protein is CATSRAGGDSGRLIPRAQHF.